The rows below give T cell receptor beta chains drawn from one sample of a study of beta chain features in type 1 diabetes. Sequencing used immunoSEQ multiplex PCR; TCRdb keeps in-frame clones, though not all of them. The sample gives about 180,000 clones, around an eighth of which show up once; around 0.63% is in the top ten. What was sequenced was central memory CD4+ T cells from blood. These receptors were collected from a woman in her late teens or twenties in good health. The CDR3 runs from the conserved cysteine through the conserved F or W. D genes are given only for firm matches. For some rows the clone size is stated as once, few or many, or as a class when expanded; others skip it.

V gene	J gene	clone size	D gene	CDR3 protein	CDR3 DNA
TRBV19	TRBJ2-3	.	.	CASSRLRTSTDTQYF	TGTGCCAGTAGTCGTCTAAGGACTAGCACAGATACGCAGTATTTT
TRBV7-3	TRBJ2-7	.	.	CASSLSPAYEQYF	TGTGCCAGCAGCTTGAGCCCTGCCTACGAGCAGTACTTC
TRBV28	TRBJ1-2	few	TRBD1	CASSFATTGAGAF	TGTGCCAGCAGTTTCGCAACCACAGGGGCTGGGGCCTTC
TRBV30	TRBJ2-1	.	TRBD2	CAWTSSGRRLGNEQFF	TGTGCCTGGACATCTAGCGGGAGACGTCTTGGCAATGAGCAGTTCTTC
TRBV7-6	TRBJ2-7	few	.	CASSLDVAYSYEQYF	TGTGCCAGCAGCTTAGATGTAGCGTACTCCTACGAGCAGTACTTC
TRBV4-1	TRBJ2-1	few	TRBD2	CASSQDRTSGRNEQFF	TGCGCCAGCAGCCAAGATAGGACTAGCGGGAGGAATGAGCAGTTCTTC
TRBV7-9	TRBJ2-3	.	.	CASSLGLGGTDTQYF	TGTGCCAGCAGCCTCGGACTTGGAGGCACAGATACGCAGTATTTT
TRBV5-1	TRBJ2-5	.	TRBD2	CASSSFGSGAQETQYF	TGCGCCAGCAGCTCCTTCGGCAGCGGGGCCCAAGAGACCCAGTACTTC
TRBV6-1	TRBJ2-2	few	.	CASTGGHPGELFF	TGTGCCAGCACCGGCGGGCACCCCGGGGAGCTGTTTTTT
TRBV9	TRBJ2-3	once	TRBD1	CASSPRDRSTDTQYF	TGTGCCAGCAGCCCGAGGGACAGAAGCACAGATACGCAGTATTTT